A selection of T cell receptor beta chains follows, all from one sample in a study of shared clonotypes between healthy human individuals. Using immunoSEQ multiplex PCR, the repertoire was profiled, and TCRdb retains in-frame clones only, with some absent. The sample has more than 2 million clones, around 95% seen once. The sequenced sample consisted of naive CD4+ T cells sorted from blood. The receptors come from a man younger than 35 in good health. The CDR3 runs from the conserved cysteine through the conserved F or W. A D gene is named only where the DNA matches it firmly. A clone size is listed for some rows: how often the clone was seen (once, few, many), or a class if it is expanded.

V	size	D	J	DNA	CDR3
TRBV6-5	NA	NA	TRBJ1-1	TGTGCCAGCAGTCAGGGGCCTAACGCTTTCTTT	CASSQGPNAFF
TRBV30	NA	TRBD1	TRBJ1-5	TGTGCCTGGAGCTTTCGACAGGGGTCAAATCAGCCCCAGCATTTT	CAWSFRQGSNQPQHF
TRBV30	NA	NA	TRBJ1-4	TGTGCCTGGACAGGGCTCGCTAATGAAAAACTGTTTTTT	CAWTGLANEKLFF
TRBV28	NA	NA	TRBJ2-1	TGTGCCAGCAGCGCCGGGACATACTACAATGAGCAGTTCTTC	CASSAGTYYNEQFF
TRBV4-3	NA	NA	TRBJ2-7	TGCGCCAGCAGCCAAGATGTAGGGTCCCCCTACGAGCAGTACTTC	CASSQDVGSPYEQYF
TRBV7-3	once	TRBD1	TRBJ2-7	TGTGCCAGCAGCTTATACCGGGACAGCTACGAGCAGTACTTC	CASSLYRDSYEQYF
TRBV5-1	NA	NA	TRBJ2-7	TGCGCCAGCAGCTTGAACCGATACGAGCAGTACTTC	CASSLNRYEQYF
TRBV7-3	NA	NA	TRBJ2-5	TGTGCCAGCAGCCCCGGTGGTAGTATCCAAGAGACCCAGTACTTC	CASSPGGSIQETQYF
TRBV11-3	NA	NA	TRBJ2-3	TGTGCCAGCAGCTTAGGCCAGGCACCCTCCACAGATACGCAGTATTTT	CASSLGQAPSTDTQYF
TRBV9	NA	TRBD1	TRBJ1-1	TGTGCCAGCAGTCAGGACAGGGCGGGTGGAGCTTTCTTT	CASSQDRAGGAFF
TRBV19	NA	NA	TRBJ1-2	TGTGCCAGTACAGAGGACTTCTATGGCTACACCTTC	CASTEDFYGYTF
TRBV7-2	NA	NA	TRBJ1-4	TGTGCCAGCAGCCTCCGGGTCCAGATTCTTGCAACTAATGAAAAACTGTTTTTT	CASSLRVQILATNEKLFF
TRBV10-3	NA	NA	TRBJ2-7	TGTGCCATCAGTGAGTGGTTAGGAGCGAGCTCCTACGAGCAGTACTTC	CAISEWLGASSYEQYF
TRBV30	NA	TRBD1	TRBJ1-5	TGTGCCTTTACAGGGGACGTGCCGGATCAGCCCCAGCATTTT	CAFTGDVPDQPQHF
TRBV2	NA	TRBD1	TRBJ1-5	TGTGCCAGCAAAAAGGACAGGGGGTGGGATCAGCCCCAGCATTTT	CASKKDRGWDQPQHF
TRBV4-2	NA	TRBD2	TRBJ2-1	TGTGCCAGCAGCCAAGACCCCTCTAGCGGATACACTAATGAGCAGTTCTTC	CASSQDPSSGYTNEQFF
TRBV10-3	NA	NA	TRBJ1-3	TGTGCCATCACCACCGGGACAAACTCTGGAAACACCATATATTTT	CAITTGTNSGNTIYF
TRBV10-3	once	TRBD1	TRBJ1-5	TGTGCCATCAGTGAATCAGGGGGTAATCAGCCCCAGCATTTT	CAISESGGNQPQHF
TRBV6-6	NA	NA	TRBJ2-3	TGTGCCAGCATGGACCGGGGTTTGGCGCAGTATTTT	CASMDRGLAQYF
TRBV5-6	NA	NA	TRBJ1-5	TGTGCCAGCAGCCCGGGGCCCCTCGGGCCCCAGCATTTT	CASSPGPLGPQHF
TRBV19	NA	NA	TRBJ1-5	TGTGCCAGTAGACACAGGGAGATGAATCAGCCCCAGCATTTT	CASRHREMNQPQHF
TRBV30	NA	NA	TRBJ1-6	TGTGCCTGGAGCCGGACGGAATCACCCCTCCACTTT	CAWSRTESPLHF
TRBV30	NA	NA	TRBJ2-7	TGTGCCTGGAGTGTTGGTCTAGCAGGCTACGAGCAGTACTTC	CAWSVGLAGYEQYF
TRBV5-1	NA	NA	TRBJ2-7	TGCGCCAGCAGCTTGGAGCCAGGCCCTACGTCAGAGCAGTACTTC	CASSLEPGPTSEQYF
TRBV11-2	NA	NA	TRBJ2-7	TGTGCCAGCAGCTTAGATACCCGCGGGTCCTACGAGCAGTACTTC	CASSLDTRGSYEQYF
TRBV5-8	NA	NA	TRBJ2-5	TGTGCCAGCAGCTTGGGGGGCCTTGGGGAGACCCAGTACTTC	CASSLGGLGETQYF
TRBV15	NA	NA	TRBJ2-7	TGTGCCACATCCCCGGACTTCCCCTACGAGCAGTACTTC	CATSPDFPYEQYF
TRBV7-2	NA	TRBD1	TRBJ1-2	TGTGCCAGCAGAGCGACAGGGGGCCCCTATGGCTACACCTTC	CASRATGGPYGYTF
TRBV30	NA	TRBD2	TRBJ2-3	TGTGCCTGGAGCCCAGGGACTACCAACACAGATACGCAGTATTTT	CAWSPGTTNTDTQYF
TRBV4-1	NA	NA	TRBJ1-1	TGCGCCAGCAGCCTAGGAGACAGGCTGAACACTGAAGCTTTCTTT	CASSLGDRLNTEAFF
TRBV5-4	NA	NA	TRBJ2-7	TGTGCCAGCAGCGCGACCAGTGCCGAGCAGTACTTC	CASSATSAEQYF
TRBV6-6	NA	TRBD1	TRBJ1-2	TGTGCCAGCAGAGCCGGGACAGGGAACTATGGCTACACCTTC	CASRAGTGNYGYTF
TRBV30	NA	NA	TRBJ1-4	TGTGCCTGGACCGGGGGGGGTGCTGAAAAACTGTTTTTT	CAWTGGGAEKLFF
TRBV6-6	NA	TRBD2	TRBJ2-1	TGTGCCAGCGAGGGGGCGGGAGGGCCTAACAATGAGCAGTTCTTC	CASEGAGGPNNEQFF
TRBV10-3	few	NA	TRBJ2-7	TGTGCCACCAAGGACCTGATTATCTCCTACGAGCAGTACTTC	CATKDLIISYEQYF